The following is a T cell receptor beta chain sequence with its context. The antigen remains unidentified. The CDR3 covers 15 residues. Trimming cost V 3 bases and J 2 bases, with 14 bases left between them. CDR1 and CDR2 (germline): SGHVS, FQNEAQ. Assay runs were performed at deep level. This table comes from immunoSEQ multiplex PCR, and its TCRdb copy is limited to in-frame clones, with some not included. Of about 2.2 million clones detected, about 92% appear once; the ten largest clones hold about 1.5%. The sample comes from a study of shared clonotypes between healthy human individuals. Study results and limitations: Incomplete sequencing of sorted subsets was indicated by rarefaction despite large depth. Relative to memory subsets, naive subsets generally showed larger estimated richness.

CD45RO-negative cells were positively selected for CCR7, leaving out terminally differentiated effector memory CD45RA+ cells. The specimen sequenced was naive CD8+ T cells from PBMCs. The sequence derives from a man younger than 35 in good health. Some clones in this sample may be carry-over from other donors' samples. The genes are TRBV7-8 and TRBJ2-7; no firm D call. In DNA form, the CDR3 reads TGTGCCAGCAGCTTTACCACAACTGGCACCTACGAGCAGTACTTC. Encoded protein: CASSFTTTGTYEQYF.